The sample holds many counts of the clone carrying this T cell receptor (beta chain). No antigen is known for it. This entry belongs to a study of early T cells in non-severe SARS-CoV-2 infection. Study at large: Sequencing used unsorted whole-blood bulk RNA, so chains lack pairing. Study-wide results and limits: Lookups in VDJdb leaned toward anti-spike CD8 responses and missed private and CD4 specificities.

TCRdb re-analysed the 5' RACE reads in MiXCR, keeping a single row per CDR3 protein. The profile covers about 83,000 distinct CDR3 sequences, with about 10% appearing a single time and approximately 8% taken by the ten largest. The sequence derives from an adult who was a healthcare worker with PCR-confirmed SARS-CoV-2 infection or an uninfected control (not recorded which). The sequencing used whole blood, collected at baseline.

The CDR3 nucleotides read TGTGCCAGCAGTGATAGCGCGGCGAACAGCGTGGATACGCAGTATTTT. It encodes CASSDSAANSVDTQYF. This chain links TRBV6-4 with TRBJ2-3; a weak D match, TRBD2 (5 bases). Germline-derived CDR1 and CDR2 are MRHNA and SNTAGT. The CDR3 length is 16 residues. The ends were cut back, 3 bases at V and 6 bases at J, with 19 bases in the middle.